This TCR beta chain appears in the sequencing data of a study of T cell responses to AZD1222 COVID-19 vaccine. Study-level results: Baseline serostatus was positive in only a handful of AZD1222 recipients. Spike-specific TCR breadth and depth went up after people got two AZD1222 doses.

CDR1 is SGHTA and CDR2 is FQGNSA in the germline V gene. The junction had 13 bases not matched to a gene; V was cut back by 0 bases and J by 5 bases. The CDR3 totals 18 residues. On this clone: No antigen is known for it.

Repertoires were generated with immunoSEQ multiplex PCR, while TCRdb's copy carries only in-frame clones and drops some. The sample records approximately 140,000 clones, approximately 89% being singletons. Sequenced material: peripheral blood, taken on day 0 of AZD1222 vaccination. This sequence was found in an adult in good health. The chain combines TRBV7-2 with TRBJ2-5, with 9 bases fitting TRBD2. CDR3 DNA sequence: TGTGCCAGCAGCTTAGCGAAAGCGGGGGGCGCTAATGAGGAGACCCAGTACTTC. Residues: CASSLAKAGGANEETQYF.